This TCR beta chain was recorded in a study of blood T cell repertoires in COVID-19. As for the study in general: Specimens from acute and convalescent COVID-19 originated in the United States, Italy and Spain. Sources were T cells, B-cell-depleted T cells, or PBMCs; the material itself was cDNA or gDNA.

Germline trimming cut 0 bases from V and 6 bases from J; bases unmatched to any gene: 14. Germline lookup yields CDR1 LGHNA and CDR2 YNFKEQ. There are 18 residues in the CDR3. The repertoire was sequenced with immunoSEQ multiplex PCR; TCRdb's copy has only in-frame clones and lacks some. The table shows approximately 170,000 clones, with roughly 89% occurring only once. This sequence joins TRBV4-2 and TRBJ2-1, with 7 bases aligning to TRBD2. The sequencing input was peripheral blood. This clonotype was obtained from a man between 18 and 29 years old with active or convalescent COVID-19. CDR3 nucleotides: TGTGCCAGCAGCCAAGATCTTTACGGCGGGAGATCATTCAATGAGCAGTTCTTC. It encodes CASSQDLYGGRSFNEQFF.